This T cell receptor (beta chain) was recorded in a study of shared clonotypes between healthy human individuals (dated by TCRdb to about 2020). A note on the overall study: The cohort comprised two women and a few men aged 18 to 49 years. For each donor, CD4 naive and CD4 memory were each given three plates, CD8 naive was given two plates, and CD8 memory was given one plate. The study deeply sequenced blood TCR repertoires of five healthy adults to estimate repertoire size and the extent of clonotype sharing between individuals. To increase sequencing depth and limit assay-specific biases, TCR repertoire library preparation and sequencing were carried out by different laboratories using diverse techniques. Between about 0.94 and 8.9 billion PBMCs per donor were obtained by leukapheresis.

The donors were healthy, HIV-negative adults who had no recently reported acute infections or vaccinations. Only Caucasian adults living in Nashville, Tennessee, USA were represented among the donors. CD4+ T cells were enriched through magnetic negative selection, after which naive cells were positively selected on CD45RA and the remaining negative fraction served as the memory subset. Blood was obtained by leukapheresis, after which PBMCs were separated by Ficoll-Histopaque density gradient centrifugation and cryopreserved in liquid nitrogen vapor phase. Analytical flow cytometry was used to check the purity and quantity of each magnetically sorted T cell population. Genomic DNA was isolated from every sorted fraction and measured by UV absorbance on a Nanodrop 2000c. Findings and caveats that apply to the study as a whole: Compared with non-shared clonotypes, clonotypes shared by all four sorted-subset donors had higher generation probabilities. Even with the large sequencing depth, rarefaction of the sorted-subset datasets indicated that sequencing was incomplete. Naive subsets generally had larger estimated clonotype richness than memory subsets did. Sampling was restricted to blood, and TCR repertoires in tissues likely differ from the TCR repertoires found in blood. Because the study included only a small number of donors, the genetic and exposure-history diversity represented was limited. Pairwise subsampling indicated that sequencing depth was expected to affect the degree of clonotype sharing among donors. Sharing across several donors was observed for around 5% of naive CD4, around 3.5% of naive CD8, 2% to 2.5% of memory CD4, and over 0.3% of memory CD8 clonotypes.

Using the deep immunoSEQ assay, TCR CDR3 regions were amplified from genomic DNA by multiplex PCR. Extracted genomic DNA from each cell subset was distributed evenly across all wells of several immunoSEQ 96-well plates, and each plate was treated as a replicate. For sorted subsets, about 210 ng of genomic DNA, equivalent to some 33,000 T cell genomes, went into each replicate PCR. Purified libraries were measured with a Qubit 3.0 fluorometer, size-checked on a Bioanalyzer 2100, and measured again with the KAPA Library Quantification kit. Every immunoSEQ 96-well plate was sequenced on a separate single-read 150-cycle Illumina NextSeq 550 flow cell. The published analysis was carried out like this. The immunoSEQ output contained only junctional sequences without quality scores, so filtering could not match that applied to full-length reads. To assign V/J genes and CDR3, sequences were annotated using PyIR, a Python wrapper for IgBLAST v1.9, with IMGT germline references. Reads were removed for weak V/J assignments (E-value above 1e-6), missing CDR3, stop codons, out-of-frame junctions, or ambiguous translated residues. V3J clonotypes were defined as sequences sharing an identical inferred V gene, J gene, and CDR3 amino acid sequence. Percentage overlap between repertoires was computed as shared unique clonotypes divided by the size of the smaller repertoire. Three approaches were used to assess repertoire richness: RTK rarefaction, the Chao1 estimator, and Recon v2.1 estimates of unobserved clonotypes. OLGA was used to compute generation probabilities for all TCRbeta clonotypes that the gDNA method yielded from a few donors. Held by TCRdb, this immuneACCESS table contains in-frame sequences only and omits some clones. Under half of the omission traces to an unresolved V gene where checked; the cause of the rest is unknown. The V and J calls and clone size come from that table; D and trimming were worked out from the DNA. The sample profile shows 550,000 to 700,000 clones; more than 70% of them were found once. The leading ten clones occupy around 2% of the sample.

Concerning this clone itself: The specificity of this receptor is unknown. Base-call qualities are not available, and no considerably larger clone is one nucleotide away.

Sequenced sample: memory CD4+ T cells sorted from blood. According to the study, the label for this sample's cell subset or site signals: CD45RA-negative fraction. The receptor was derived from a woman in her twenties or thirties in good health.

The nucleotide sequence reads TGTGCCAGCAGCATAGCGGGATACAACTCCTACGAGCAGTACTTC. Its product reads: CASSIAGYNSYEQYF. The rearranged segments are TRBV28 and TRBJ2-7; 8 middle bases align to TRBD2. The CDR3 contains 15 residues, cysteine and phenylalanine counted. The entry retains the CDR3 DNA only, 45 bases that are in frame from base 1. Sequences MDHEN (CDR1) and SYDVKM (CDR2) are obtained from the germline V gene. V has 6 bases trimmed and J has 0 bases trimmed; junction bases matching no gene number 7. Supplemented by the reference TRBV28 and TRBJ2-7 proteins around the CDR3, the complete variable domain is DVKVTQSSRYLVKRTGEKVFLECVQDMDHENMFWYRQDPGLGLRLIYFSYDVKMKEKGDIPEGYSVSREKKERFSLILESASTNQTSMYLCASSIAGYNSYEQYFGPGTRLTVT.